A selection of T cell receptor beta chains follows, all from one sample in a study of OX40 agonist ivuxolimab in advanced cancers. The repertoire was sequenced with immunoSEQ multiplex PCR; TCRdb's copy has only in-frame clones and lacks some. This table holds about 79,000 clones, less than 95% found once. The sequencing used CD4+ or CD8+ T cells sorted from blood, collected in a trial of the OX40 agonist ivuxolimab. These receptors came from an adult with an advanced solid tumor such as melanoma, head and neck, liver or kidney cancer. CDR3s include the opening cysteine and the closing phenylalanine or tryptophan. The D gene is left open where the match is weak. Rows may omit the clone size; those that give it use once, few, many or a size class.

size: NA; D: NA; J: TRBJ2-1; V: TRBV28; DNA: TGTGCCAGCAGTTCCCTTGGGGGATCGGGAAGTGAGCAGTTCTTC; CDR3: CASSSLGGSGSEQFF
size: once; D: TRBD2; J: TRBJ2-7; V: TRBV28; DNA: TGTGCCAGCAATCAACTAGCGGGGGCCCTCTCCTACGAGCAGTACTTC; CDR3: CASNQLAGALSYEQYF
size: NA; D: NA; J: TRBJ2-5; V: TRBV6-1; DNA: TGTGCCAGCAACTCGGTCCTTATCGAGACCCAGTACTTC; CDR3: CASNSVLIETQYF
size: NA; D: NA; J: TRBJ1-4; V: TRBV6-9; DNA: TGTGCCAGCAGTTATTACGACATAGTGAAGGAAAAACTGTTTTTT; CDR3: CASSYYDIVKEKLFF
size: NA; D: TRBD1; J: TRBJ2-1; V: TRBV6-6; DNA: TGTGCCAGCAGTTACTCGGGACAGTTTCTTAACAATGAGCAGTTCTTC; CDR3: CASSYSGQFLNNEQFF
size: NA; D: NA; J: TRBJ2-5; V: TRBV7-9; DNA: TGTGCCAGCAGCTTAGAGGGTCCGAAGTACTTC; CDR3: CASSLEGPKYF
size: NA; D: TRBD1; J: TRBJ2-7; V: TRBV15; DNA: TGTGCCACCAGCAGCGTTAACAGGGGCGGGGAGCAGTACTTC; CDR3: CATSSVNRGGEQYF
size: NA; D: TRBD2; J: TRBJ2-5; V: TRBV9; DNA: TGTGCCAGCAGCGACCCAGCGGGAGGCCAAGAGACCCAGTACTTC; CDR3: CASSDPAGGQETQYF
size: NA; D: NA; J: TRBJ2-7; V: TRBV28; DNA: TGTGCCAGCAGTTTAAAAGGCCTAAGGGGCGAGCAGTACTTC; CDR3: CASSLKGLRGEQYF
size: NA; D: NA; J: TRBJ2-2; V: TRBV13; DNA: TGTGCCAGCAGCTCGCACCGGGACGGGCCGCCGAACACCGGGGAGCTGTTTTTT; CDR3: CASSSHRDGPPNTGELFF
size: NA; D: NA; J: TRBJ1-2; V: TRBV5-1; DNA: TGCGCCAGCAGCTTGGATCTGGGAGACTTTCGCTACACCTTC; CDR3: CASSLDLGDFRYTF
size: NA; D: NA; J: TRBJ1-4; V: TRBV27; DNA: TGTGCCAGCAAAACAGGGCAGAGTAATGAAAAACTGTTTTTT; CDR3: CASKTGQSNEKLFF
size: few; D: NA; J: TRBJ1-2; V: TRBV30; DNA: TGTGCCTGGGCTGACATTAACTATGGCTACACCTTC; CDR3: CAWADINYGYTF
size: NA; D: NA; J: TRBJ2-7; V: TRBV28; DNA: TGTGCCAGCAGTTACGGGACATACTACGAGCAGTACTTC; CDR3: CASSYGTYYEQYF
size: NA; D: NA; J: TRBJ2-1; V: TRBV7-9; DNA: TGTGCCAGCACAGGACCCTCCAATGAGCAGTTCTTC; CDR3: CASTGPSNEQFF
size: NA; D: NA; J: TRBJ2-7; V: TRBV6-6; DNA: TGTGCCAGCAGTTACGAGGGGGGCGGAACCTACGAGCAGTACTTC; CDR3: CASSYEGGGTYEQYF
size: NA; D: NA; J: TRBJ2-7; V: TRBV7-2; DNA: TGTGCCAGCAGCTTCGGACTACAGGTCTACGAGCAGTACTTC; CDR3: CASSFGLQVYEQYF
size: NA; D: TRBD1; J: TRBJ2-1; V: TRBV9; DNA: TGTGCCAGCAGCGAGTGGACAGGGGGCAATGAGCAGTTCTTC; CDR3: CASSEWTGGNEQFF
size: NA; D: NA; J: TRBJ2-3; V: TRBV7-9; DNA: TGTGCCAGCAGCCTGGACTACCGACCACTCACAGATACGCAGTATTTT; CDR3: CASSLDYRPLTDTQYF
size: NA; D: TRBD1; J: TRBJ2-3; V: TRBV6-6; DNA: TGTGCCAGCACTAACAGGGGGCCTACGCAGTATTTT; CDR3: CASTNRGPTQYF
size: NA; D: NA; J: TRBJ2-1; V: TRBV5-6; DNA: TGTGCCAGCAGCTTGACAAACTCCTACAATGAGCAGTTCTTC; CDR3: CASSLTNSYNEQFF
size: NA; D: NA; J: TRBJ2-5; V: TRBV5-6; DNA: TGTGCCAGCAGCTTGGTCGCGGGGCGCGAAGAGACCCAGTACTTC; CDR3: CASSLVAGREETQYF
size: NA; D: TRBD2; J: TRBJ2-7; V: TRBV6-6; DNA: TGTGCCAGCAGTTACCCCATAGCGGGAGTGTACGAGCAGTACTTC; CDR3: CASSYPIAGVYEQYF
size: NA; D: NA; J: TRBJ1-2; V: TRBV4-1; DNA: TGCGCCAGCAGCCATGGAACCTATGGCTACACCTTC; CDR3: CASSHGTYGYTF
size: NA; D: NA; J: TRBJ1-1; V: TRBV4-1; DNA: TGCGCCAGCAGCCAAGACCCAGGGTGGGACACTGAAGCTTTCTTT; CDR3: CASSQDPGWDTEAFF